The T cell receptor beta chain under discussion was sequenced for a study of blood T cells in healthy people across ages. With a J-beta primer mix and a sample-barcoded 5' primer, a second PCR ran about 6 to 11 cycles. TCRdb re-called the 5' RACE reads with MiXCR, one entry per CDR3 protein. This sample yields fewer than 2,000,000 distinct CDR3 sequences, of which about 35% are seen a single time; roughly 10% belongs to the top ten. In this sample, this clonotype turned up a few times. In germline, CDR1 is LGHNA, CDR2 YNFKEQ. Trimming shortened V by 4 bases and J by 0 bases, and 11 bases separated the two germline ends. There are 15 residues in the CDR3.

The material sequenced was blood. The clonotype comes from a woman aged 25 to 39 in good health. The rearrangement joins TRBV4-2 to TRBJ2-3; D is undetermined. The CDR3 DNA sequence: TGTGCCAGCAGCCCCCGAGTAACTAGCACAGATACGCAGTATTTT. Translated, it gives CASSPRVTSTDTQYF.